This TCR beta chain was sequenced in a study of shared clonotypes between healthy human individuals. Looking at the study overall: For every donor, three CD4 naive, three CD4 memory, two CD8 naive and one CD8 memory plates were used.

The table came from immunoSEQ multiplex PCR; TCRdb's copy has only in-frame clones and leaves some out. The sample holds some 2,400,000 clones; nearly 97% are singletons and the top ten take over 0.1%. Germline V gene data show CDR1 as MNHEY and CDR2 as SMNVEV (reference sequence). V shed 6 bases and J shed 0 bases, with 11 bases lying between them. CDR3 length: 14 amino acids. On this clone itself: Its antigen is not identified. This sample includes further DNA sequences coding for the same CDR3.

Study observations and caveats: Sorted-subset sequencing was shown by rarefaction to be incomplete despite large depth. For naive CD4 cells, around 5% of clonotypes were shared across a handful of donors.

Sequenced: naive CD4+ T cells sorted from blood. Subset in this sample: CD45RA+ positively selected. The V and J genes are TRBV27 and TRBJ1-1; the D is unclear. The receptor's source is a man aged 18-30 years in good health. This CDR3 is CASSLYSMNTEAFF. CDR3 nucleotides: TGTGCCAGCAGCCTTTACAGTATGAACACTGAAGCTTTCTTT.